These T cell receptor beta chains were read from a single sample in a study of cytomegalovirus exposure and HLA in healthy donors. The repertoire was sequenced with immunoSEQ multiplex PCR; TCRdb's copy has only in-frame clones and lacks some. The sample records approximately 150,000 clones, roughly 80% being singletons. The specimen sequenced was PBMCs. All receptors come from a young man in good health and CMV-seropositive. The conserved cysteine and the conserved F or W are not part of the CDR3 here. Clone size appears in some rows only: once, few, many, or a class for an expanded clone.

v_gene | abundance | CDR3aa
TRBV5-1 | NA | ASSYSGTEEKLF
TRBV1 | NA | TSSHPTAGGVYNEQF
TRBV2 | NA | ASSPRGRNEQF
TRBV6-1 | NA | ASRAGFSTDTQY
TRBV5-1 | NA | PSSLARGRGDTQY
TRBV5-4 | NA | ASSPKGLGDTQY
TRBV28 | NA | ASRTLRIGRGTTNEKLF
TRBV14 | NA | ASSPGTGGYVWYGYP
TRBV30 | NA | AWNGQAFYGYT
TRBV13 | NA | ASSLGTGVTNYGYT
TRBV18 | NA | ASSPRDRGSTDTQY
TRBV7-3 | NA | ASSLRASGTGELF
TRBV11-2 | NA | ASSPNHGVEQF
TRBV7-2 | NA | ASSYSGTGEYGYT
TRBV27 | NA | ASRDGTTSYNEQF
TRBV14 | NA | ASSGLTFLSGANVLT
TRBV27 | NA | ASSLVRQGLTEQY
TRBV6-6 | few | ASSYAQGEYEQY
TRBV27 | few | ASKVAGGNEQF
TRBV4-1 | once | ASSPYRDSVSETQY
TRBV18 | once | ASSSGQGAGNQPQH
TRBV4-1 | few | ASSRTGMNTEAF
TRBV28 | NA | ASSLSPSGQAEAF
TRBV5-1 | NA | ASSFSSGLQETQY
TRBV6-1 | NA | ASSTFAGVPDTQY
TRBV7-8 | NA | ASSSRSFSSSVPGELF
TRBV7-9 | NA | ASSSSTGRYGYT
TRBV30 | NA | AWSRDRRTAEAF
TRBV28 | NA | ASRGQGDTEAF
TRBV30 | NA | AWSLRTPYGYT
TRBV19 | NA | ASSINYVRFTGELF
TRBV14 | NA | ASSQRLTVPVSDTQY
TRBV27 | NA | ASSFRRKGGLDYGYT
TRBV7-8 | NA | ASSFNAGRAYEQY
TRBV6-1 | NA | ASSEIGMTYNEQF
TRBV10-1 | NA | ASSMTGTTETQY
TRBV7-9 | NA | ASAPAGAGETQY
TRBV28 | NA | ASSLLWGAGNTIY
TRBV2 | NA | ASGAVENQPQH
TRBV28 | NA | ASSLRQGYSGNTIY
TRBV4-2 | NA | ASSQQRDIRFNEQF
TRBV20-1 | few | SAKQGKAF
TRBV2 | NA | ASRQGAPSYEQY
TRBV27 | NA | ASSGPSASYNEQF
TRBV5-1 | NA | ASRTGLSINYGYT
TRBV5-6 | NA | ASSISSVLN
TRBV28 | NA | ASSDSPGLRGYT
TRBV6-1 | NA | ASSVTSPSYEQY
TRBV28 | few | ASTSTSELYEQY
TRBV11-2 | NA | ASSIGLDQPQH
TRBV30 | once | AWGRGSGELF
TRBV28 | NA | ASSIGTMGQGNQPQH
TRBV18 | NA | ASSQDRGRSYT